Sequencing of this T cell receptor (beta chain) was carried out in a study of blood T cells in healthy people across ages. For the second PCR, which ran for about 6 to 11 cycles, a sample-barcoded 5' primer and a J-beta primer mix were used. TCRdb recomputed calls from the 5' RACE reads with MiXCR, one row per CDR3 protein. The sample holds under 750,000 distinct CDR3 sequences, around 48% seen once. What was sequenced was blood. This TCR was sampled from an older man in good health.

The CDR3 reads CASSRDRGPEAFF. The CDR3 bases are TGTGCCAGCAGCCGGGACAGGGGACCTGAAGCTTTCTTT. The J gene is TRBJ1-1, the V gene TRBV6-6; 10 positions match TRBD1. The V gene end was trimmed by 6 bases and the J gene end by 6 bases; junction bases not matched to a gene: 4. This CDR3 is built from 13 residues. Per germline, CDR1 MNHNY and CDR2 SVGAGI (reference sequence).